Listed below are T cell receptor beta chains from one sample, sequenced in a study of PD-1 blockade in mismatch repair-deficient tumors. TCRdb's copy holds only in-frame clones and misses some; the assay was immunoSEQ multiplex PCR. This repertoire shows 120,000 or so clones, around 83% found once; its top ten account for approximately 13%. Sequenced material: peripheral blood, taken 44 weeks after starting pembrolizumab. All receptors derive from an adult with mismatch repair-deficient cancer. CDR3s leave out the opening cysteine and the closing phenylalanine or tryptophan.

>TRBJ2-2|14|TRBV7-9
ASSFLRGLGTGELF
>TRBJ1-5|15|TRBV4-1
ASSQEGKGEGNQPQH
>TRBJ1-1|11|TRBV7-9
ASSSKRDLRAF
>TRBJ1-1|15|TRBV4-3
ASSQVGSSRGYTEAF
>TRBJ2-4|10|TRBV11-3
ASSLSKNIQY
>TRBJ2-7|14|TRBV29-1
SVETGGTSGTHEQY
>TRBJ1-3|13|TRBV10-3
AISVIGGPGNTIY
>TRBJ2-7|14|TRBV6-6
ASSYSTPGQGAEQY
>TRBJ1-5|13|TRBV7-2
ASSLDRGINQPQH
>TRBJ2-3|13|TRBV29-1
SVEGSGRATDTQY
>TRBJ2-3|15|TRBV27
ASSLLYGTSEADTQY
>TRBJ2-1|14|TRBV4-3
ASSQEGTGGYNEQF
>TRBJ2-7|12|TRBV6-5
ASSYSPESYEQY
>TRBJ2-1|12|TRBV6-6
ASSLEATYNEQF
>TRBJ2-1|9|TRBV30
AWRGGYEQF
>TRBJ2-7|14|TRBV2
ASSELGLAEAYEQY
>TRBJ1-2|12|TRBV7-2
ASTPQGGGYGYT
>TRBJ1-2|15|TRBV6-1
ASSEAHGTGGGYGYT
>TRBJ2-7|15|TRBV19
ASSPYGGALIIYEQY